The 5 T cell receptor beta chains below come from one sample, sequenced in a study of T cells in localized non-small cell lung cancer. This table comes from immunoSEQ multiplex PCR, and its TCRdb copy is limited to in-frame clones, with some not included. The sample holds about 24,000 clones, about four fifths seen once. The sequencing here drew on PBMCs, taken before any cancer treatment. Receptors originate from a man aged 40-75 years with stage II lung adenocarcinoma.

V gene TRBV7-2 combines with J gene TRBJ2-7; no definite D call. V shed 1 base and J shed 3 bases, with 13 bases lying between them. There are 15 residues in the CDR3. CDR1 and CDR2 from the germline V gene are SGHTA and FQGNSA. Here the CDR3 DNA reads TGTGCCAGCAGCTTAGACGGTAGGATCGTCTACGAGCAGTACTTC. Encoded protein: CASSLDGRIVYEQYF. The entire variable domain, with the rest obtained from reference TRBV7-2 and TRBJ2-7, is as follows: GAGVSQSPSNKVTEKGKDVELRCDPISGHTALYWYRQSLGQGLEFLIYFQGNSAPDKSGLPSDRFSAERTGGSVSTLTIQRTQQEDSAVYLCASSLDGRIVYEQYFGPGTRLTVT.

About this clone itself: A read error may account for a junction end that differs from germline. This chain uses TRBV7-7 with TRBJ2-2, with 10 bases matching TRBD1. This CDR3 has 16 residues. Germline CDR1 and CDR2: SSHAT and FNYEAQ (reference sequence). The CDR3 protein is CASSLGTGANTGELFF. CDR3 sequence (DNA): TGTGCTAGCAGCTTAGGGACAGGGGCTAACACCGGGGAGCTGTTTTTT.

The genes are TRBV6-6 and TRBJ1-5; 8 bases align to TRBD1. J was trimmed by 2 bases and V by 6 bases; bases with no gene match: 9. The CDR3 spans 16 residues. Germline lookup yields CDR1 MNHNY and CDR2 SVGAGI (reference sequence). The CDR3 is CASRDTGTGGNQPQHF. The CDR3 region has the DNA TGTGCCAGCAGAGATACCGGGACAGGAGGCAATCAGCCCCAGCATTTT.

This chain's CDR3 is CASSEARGLSPLHF. The CDR3 DNA follows: TGTGCCAGCAGTGAAGCGAGGGGGCTTTCACCCCTCCACTTT. This rearrangement joins TRBV2 to TRBJ1-6, with 7 bases matching TRBD1. Germline CDR1 and CDR2: SNHLY and FYNNEI. CDR3 size: 14 residues. Losses at the gene ends were 0 bases for V and 9 bases for J; bases not matched to a gene: 2. Combining the CDR3 with reference TRBV2 and TRBJ1-6 gives the whole variable domain EPEVTQTPSHQVTQMGQEVILRCVPISNHLYFYWYRQILGQKVEFLVSFYNNEISEKSEIFDDQFSVERPDGSNFTLKIRSTKLEDSAMYFCASSEARGLSPLHFGNGTRLTVT.

DNA of the CDR3: TGTGCCAGCAGTTCGGGGACGGGGATGGTTGTGGATACGCAGTATTTT. As protein: CASSSGTGMVVDTQYF. The chain is built from TRBV6-5 and TRBJ2-3; tentatively, D is TRBD1 or TRBD2 (5 bases each). Trimming took 4 bases from V and 6 from J, leaving 20 bases between them. Germline CDR1 reads MNHEY; CDR2 reads SVGAGI. CDR3 length: 16 amino acids.